These 31 T cell receptor beta chains originate from one sample sequenced in a study of CD8 T cells in ankylosing spondylitis. Study-level findings and limits: Ankylosing spondylitis blood seemed to carry a telltale TCR beta motif made of under ten highly homologous variants.

TCRdb reprocessed the 5' RACE reads via MiXCR and lists one record per CDR3 protein. The sample includes over 450,000 distinct CDR3 sequences, about 13% of them seen just once. Antigens for these TCRs are unknown. The sequencing input was blood, either unsorted or a sorted T cell fraction (not recorded which). The receptors derive from a male donor with ankylosing spondylitis.

This clonotype was detected only a few times. The rearrangement uses TRBV5-1 and TRBJ2-2; 9 bases match TRBD2. Germline V CDR1 and CDR2: SGHRS, YFSETQ. With V trimmed by 9 bases and J by 6 bases, 12 bases remained unmatched. The CDR3 length is 15 residues. CDR3 sequence (DNA): TGCGCCACCGCTCGGGATAGCGGGAGCCCCGGGGAGCTGTTTTTT. Amino acid sequence: CATARDSGSPGELFF.

The chain is built from TRBV2 and TRBJ2-1, with 14 bases matching TRBD2. V lost 5 bases to trimming and J lost 9 bases; unmatched junction nucleotides: 6. Germline assignment: CDR1 SNHLY and CDR2 FYNNEI. CDR3 length: 15 residues. CDR3 sequence (DNA): TGTGCCAGCAGTCGACTAGCGGGAGGGCAGGGTGAGCAGTTCTTC. This codes for CASSRLAGGQGEQFF.

This clonotype was seen at least ten times. This sequence joins TRBV12-3 or TRBV12-4 and TRBJ1-5; maybe TRBD1 (5 bases). V lost 7 bases and J 2 bases, leaving 15 bases between the germline ends. The CDR3 length is 15 residues. For the CDR3, the DNA is TGTGCCAGCACCATGGGGGGGGATGGCAATCAGCCCCAGCATTTT. Translation: CASTMGGDGNQPQHF.

This clonotype was counted a single time. This rearrangement joins TRBV14 to TRBJ2-1; perhaps TRBD2 as D (6 bases). Germline loops: CDR1 SGHDN, CDR2 FVKESK. CDR3 length: 15 amino acids. The ends were cut back, 4 bases at V and 5 bases at J, with 15 bases in the middle. The CDR3 DNA reads TGTGCCAGCAGCCCTTTCCGGGACTTGAACAATGAGCAGTTCTTC. The encoded protein is CASSPFRDLNNEQFF.

The rearrangement uses TRBV2 and TRBJ2-1; D not certain. CDR1 SNHLY and CDR2 FYNNEI come from the germline V gene. V lost 7 bases and J lost 9, with 7 bases in between. The CDR3 contains 10 residues. The DNA of the CDR3 is TGTGCCAGCATTATGGGTGAGCAGTTCTTC. It specifies CASIMGEQFF.

This chain joins TRBV6-1 and TRBJ1-1, with 8 bases identical to TRBD1. This CDR3 comprises 17 residues. J lost 0 bases, V lost 3 bases, and 9 bases had no gene match. The germline CDR1 and CDR2 sequences are MNHNS and SASEGT. The CDR3 sequence: CASSDVPGTGLNTEAFF. CDR3 nucleotide sequence: TGTGCCAGCAGTGACGTCCCCGGGACAGGTTTGAACACTGAAGCTTTCTTT.

Many counts were recorded for this clonotype. The gene calls are TRBV5-1 and TRBJ2-1; D ambiguous. Trimming cost V 4 bases and J 9 bases, with 14 bases left between them. From germline, CDR1 is SGHRS and CDR2 YFSETQ. The length of the CDR3 is 13 residues. CDR3 sequence reads: CASSPQVGREQFF. The CDR3 DNA reads as TGCGCCAGCAGCCCCCAAGTAGGCCGTGAGCAGTTCTTC.

The chain carries TRBV20-1 and TRBJ1-5, with D perhaps matching TRBD1 (5 bases). CDR1 is DFQATT, CDR2 SNEGSKA, per germline (reference sequence). Trimming cost V 6 bases and J 4 bases, with 16 bases left between them. This CDR3 comprises 14 residues. Here the CDR3 reads CSAGEGLLNQPQHF. CDR3 sequence (DNA): TGCAGTGCGGGAGAGGGACTCTTAAATCAGCCCCAGCATTTT.

This clonotype was observed a handful of times. The chain combines TRBV24-1 with TRBJ1-5, with a weak D call TRBD1 (5 bases). The CDR3 has 15 residues. V was cut by 4 bases and J by 7 bases, with 16 bases left in between. CDR1 is KGHDR and CDR2 is SFDVKD in the germline V gene. The CDR3 DNA follows: TGTGCCACCAGTGACCTCCGGGACCCGGGCCAGCCCCAGCATTTT. Translated: CATSDLRDPGQPQHF.

V and J are TRBV7-2 and TRBJ1-1; D remains ambiguous. The CDR3 totals 13 residues. Germline V CDR1 and CDR2: SGHTA, FQGNSA. With 5 bases removed from V and 3 bases from J, the gap between germline ends came to 10 bases. The CDR3 spells CASSPHEDTEAFF. CDR3 bases: TGTGCCAGCAGCCCACATGAGGACACTGAAGCTTTCTTT.

The rearrangement uses TRBV5-1 and TRBJ2-7; 10 bases fit TRBD2. J was trimmed by 3 bases and V by 4 bases; bases with no gene match: 7. Germline CDR1 reads SGHRS; CDR2 reads YFSETQ. CDR3 length: 15 amino acids. The DNA for the CDR3 is TGCGCCAGCAGCCGCGGGACTAGCGACAACTACGAGCAGTACTTC. Its translation: CASSRGTSDNYEQYF.

This clonotype was seen only a few times. The chain combines TRBV3-1 with TRBJ2-7; D ambiguous. With 1 base removed from V and 0 bases from J, the gap between germline ends came to 7 bases. Germline CDR1 is LGHDT and CDR2 is YNNKEL (reference sequence). This CDR3 comprises 14 residues. The CDR3 sequence is CASSQGLFSYEQYF. CDR3 nucleotides: TGTGCCAGCAGCCAAGGCCTCTTCTCCTACGAGCAGTACTTC.

V gene TRBV4-2 combines with J gene TRBJ2-7; D could derive from TRBD1 or TRBD2 (6 bases each). Germline V gene lookup returns CDR1 LGHNA and CDR2 YNFKEQ. The V end was cut by 3 bases, the J end by 4 bases, with 22 bases between. The length of the CDR3 is 17 residues. CDR3: CASSQEGRGATPYEQYF. In DNA, the CDR3 is TGTGCCAGCAGCCAGGAGGGCAGGGGAGCGACGCCTTACGAGCAGTACTTC.

On this clonotype itself: This may come from a read error, since a much larger clone is one base off. The chain is built from TRBV29-1 and TRBJ2-5; TRBD1 agrees at 8 bases. CDR3 size: 12 residues. Germline assignment: CDR1 SQVTM and CDR2 ANQGSEA. CDR3 nucleotide sequence: TGCGGCGTTGACAGGGGCGAGGAGACCCAGTACTTC. This gives the protein CGVDRGEETQYF.

This clonotype was picked up one time. The chain's CDR3 is CASSLRPDRGDGYTF. CDR3 in DNA: TGCGCCAGCAGCTTGCGTCCCGACAGGGGTGATGGCTACACCTTC. The V and J genes are TRBV5-1 and TRBJ1-2; 8 bases map to TRBD1. V shed 1 base and J 6 bases; nucleotides not matched to a gene: 8. The CDR3 length is 15 residues. Germline CDR1 SGHRS, CDR2 YFSETQ.

The V and J genes are TRBV7-9 and TRBJ2-1; TRBD2 matches 12 bases. This CDR3 comprises 15 residues. Germline V CDR1 and CDR2: SEHNR, FQNEAQ (reference sequence). V lost 5 bases, J lost 8 bases, and 7 bases stayed unmatched. CDR3 DNA: TGTGCCAGCAGCAAACTAGCGGGAGGTCGGGATGAGCAGTTCTTC. Its translation: CASSKLAGGRDEQFF.

CDR3 nucleotide sequence: TGCGCCAGCAGCCCACAGGGCCCCTCTACTGGAAACACCATATATTTT. This sequence encodes CASSPQGPSTGNTIYF. The chain carries TRBV5-1 and TRBJ1-3; D may be TRBD1 (6 bases). This CDR3 has 16 residues. CDR1 is SGHRS and CDR2 is YFSETQ in the germline V gene. V lost 4 bases, J lost 2 bases, and 16 bases lay in between.

This clonotype has more than one count but fewer than ten. The chain recombines TRBV27 with TRBJ1-5, with 8 bases identical to TRBD1. V dropped 5 bases and J dropped 0; count of bases not matched to a gene: 12. The CDR3 runs 18 residues. The germline V gene encodes CDR1 MNHEY and CDR2 SMNVEV (reference sequence). CDR3 nucleotides: TGTGCCAGCAGTCCCGTATTTTTGACAGGGGATAGCAATCAGCCCCAGCATTTT. This translates into CASSPVFLTGDSNQPQHF.

This chain links TRBV5-1 with TRBJ2-3, with D perhaps TRBD2 (6 bases). The CDR3 is made up of 14 amino acids. Trimming left V 2 bases short and J 4 bases short, with 11 bases between. CDR1 is SGHRS and CDR2 is YFSETQ in the germline V gene. The CDR3 protein is CASSFSTGADTQYF. The CDR3 region has the DNA TGCGCCAGCAGCTTTTCGACGGGGGCAGATACGCAGTATTTT.

V and J are TRBV12-3 or TRBV12-4 and TRBJ1-2, with D possibly being TRBD1 (5 bases). V was pared by 0 bases and J by 0 bases, with 11 bases between. This CDR3 is 16 amino acids long. The CDR3 region is CASSLAGRASNYGYTF. CDR3 nucleotide sequence: TGTGCCAGCAGTTTAGCGGGACGGGCCTCTAACTATGGCTACACCTTC.

V and J are TRBV18 and TRBJ2-7; TRBD1 agrees at 12 bases. CDR1 KGHSH and CDR2 LQKENI come from the germline V gene. The junction had 6 bases not matched to a gene; V was cut back by 4 bases and J by 5 bases. The length of the CDR3 is 15 residues. CDR3 in amino acids: CASSRPGQGAHEQYF. Here the CDR3 DNA reads TGTGCCAGCTCACGACCGGGACAGGGGGCCCACGAGCAGTACTTC.

The V call is TRBV5-6, the J call TRBJ2-1, with D perhaps matching TRBD1 (6 bases). Trimming cost V 4 bases and J 8 bases, with 16 bases left between them. CDR3 length: 14 residues. CDR1 SGHDT and CDR2 YYEEEE come from the germline V gene. The CDR3 here is CASSRWTVSDEQFF. The CDR3 coding sequence is TGTGCCAGCAGCCGATGGACAGTTTCCGATGAGCAGTTCTTC.

V and J are TRBV12-3 or TRBV12-4 and TRBJ1-1; weak D call: TRBD1 (5 bases). The length of the CDR3 is 16 residues. The germline V and J ends were trimmed by 3 bases and 0 bases, with 14 bases remaining between them. CDR3 sequence (DNA): TGTGCCAGCAGTTTGAGCAGGGAGGGAATGAACACTGAAGCTTTCTTT. Translating it yields CASSLSREGMNTEAFF.

This clonotype was seen a few times. The chain uses TRBV7-9 and TRBJ1-1, with 7 positions matching TRBD1. Germline V gene sequence: CDR1 SEHNR, CDR2 FQNEAQ (reference sequence). The CDR3 is 14 residues long. J gave up 5 bases and V 3 bases, and 6 bases lay outside the gene matches. CDR3 loop: CASSFTGVGTEAFF. CDR3 coding DNA: TGTGCCAGCAGCTTTACAGGGGTGGGGACTGAAGCTTTCTTT.

This chain uses TRBV7-6 with TRBJ2-7; TRBD1 matches at 7 bases. The CDR3 is 14 amino acids. V lost 5 bases and J lost 2; bases outside the gene matches: 6. Germline lookup yields CDR1 SGHVS and CDR2 FNYEAQ. The CDR3 sequence is CASSPEGTAYEQYV. The CDR3 DNA reads as TGTGCCAGCAGCCCGGAAGGGACAGCCTACGAGCAGTACGTC.

This chain uses TRBV5-1 with TRBJ2-3, with D possibly matching TRBD1 (5 bases). The CDR3 has 14 residues. V shed 0 bases and J shed 4 bases, with 9 bases lying between them. Germline V gene data show CDR1 as SGHRS and CDR2 as YFSETQ. The DNA for the CDR3 is TGCGCCAGCAGCTTGGCAGGGTTGTCAGATACGCAGTATTTT. Amino acids: CASSLAGLSDTQYF. Filled out from reference TRBV5-1 and TRBJ2-3, the complete variable domain reads KAGVTQTPRYLIKTRGQQVTLSCSPISGHRSVSWYQQTPGQGLQFLFEYFSETQRNKGNFPGRFSGRQFSNSRSEMNVSTLELGDSALYLCASSLAGLSDTQYFGPGTRLTVL.

The gene calls are TRBV7-9 and TRBJ1-5, with 10 bases matching TRBD1. Germline CDR1 is SEHNR and CDR2 is FQNEAQ (reference sequence). The CDR3 spans 14 residues. Trimming at V came to 5 bases and at J to 9 bases, leaving 7 bases not matched to a gene. The CDR3 here is CASSPGTGERPQHF. In nucleotides, the CDR3 is TGTGCCAGCAGCCCGGGGACAGGGGAGCGGCCCCAGCATTTT.

This chain joins TRBV6-2 or TRBV6-3 and TRBJ2-5, with 15 bases lining up with TRBD2. Germline V lookup: CDR1 MNHEY, CDR2 SVGEGT. The CDR3 spans 13 residues. V dropped 6 bases and J dropped 9; count of bases not matched to a gene: 2. The CDR3, as DNA: TGTGCCAGCAGACGGACTAGCGGGAGGGCCCAGTACTTC. As protein: CASRRTSGRAQYF.

This clonotype was seen many times. The rearrangement uses TRBV7-9 and TRBJ1-2; D remains ambiguous. CDR3 length equals 13 residues. Trimming left V 3 bases short and J 3 bases short, with 8 bases between. CDR1 SEHNR and CDR2 FQNEAQ come from the germline V gene (reference sequence). CDR3: CASSLGFDYGYTF. CDR3 nucleotides: TGTGCCAGCAGCTTGGGTTTCGACTATGGCTACACCTTC.

This chain links TRBV7-9 with TRBJ1-2; the D gene is possibly TRBD1 (6 bases). Trimming took off 5 bases at V and 10 bases at J, with 23 bases between the two ends. Germline loops: CDR1 SEHNR, CDR2 FQNEAQ (reference sequence). The CDR3 is made up of 15 amino acids. The CDR3 spells CASSPAGTSALVYTF. CDR3 sequence (DNA): TGTGCCAGCAGCCCCGCCGGGACATCGGCCTTGGTCTACACCTTC.

Many counts were recorded for this clonotype. The V call is TRBV12-3 or TRBV12-4, the J call TRBJ2-1; D gene ambiguous. This CDR3 is 12 amino acids long. The V gene lost 6 bases and the J gene lost 4 bases, with 7 bases spanning the gap. The CDR3 spells CASSLAYNEQFF. As DNA, the CDR3 is TGTGCCAGCAGCCTTGCATACAATGAGCAGTTCTTC.